This is a list of T cell receptor beta chains from one sample in a study of T cells in Graves' hyperthyroidism and ophthalmopathy. TCRdb fed the multiplex PCR reads into MiXCR, producing one record per CDR3 protein. The repertoire holds some 650,000 distinct CDR3 sequences, with around 15% as singletons. Material: blood. The receptors were sampled from a woman aged 40-49 years with Graves' ophthalmopathy. Both conserved end residues are part of each CDR3.

CASSAVFGGETQYF,TRBJ2-5,14,TRBV2
CASSVGGGPTDTQYF,TRBJ2-3,15,TRBV9
CASSFTQNTEAFF,TRBJ1-1,13,TRBV5-1
CASSLDGLAGTDTQYF,TRBJ2-3,16,TRBV11-2
CASGPQGDSYNEQFF,TRBJ2-1,15,TRBV4-2
CASSLERLAIDTQYF,TRBJ2-3,15,TRBV11-2
CASSPTVSYEQYF,TRBJ2-7,13,TRBV12-3/TRBV12-4
CASSQDMAGTGGRNEQFF,TRBJ2-1,18,TRBV3-1
CASGGGSTNYGYTF,TRBJ1-2,14,TRBV6-1
CASTPGAGDAYNEQFF,TRBJ2-1,16,TRBV12-3/TRBV12-4
CASTHGRRRETQYF,TRBJ2-5,14,TRBV6-1
CASSSQMTGIYGYTF,TRBJ1-2,15,TRBV7-9
CASSPYTDYNEQFF,TRBJ2-1,14,TRBV5-6
CASSQRGASTDTQYF,TRBJ2-3,15,TRBV7-8
CASSFGGQVNQPQHF,TRBJ1-5,15,TRBV28
CATRGSPATNEKLFF,TRBJ1-4,15,TRBV6-1
CAWSVRRTYEQYF,TRBJ2-7,13,TRBV30
CAWSLSGKSTDTQYF,TRBJ2-3,15,TRBV30
CATSREGSAQPQHF,TRBJ1-5,14,TRBV15
CASFTPGQRGTGELFF,TRBJ2-2,16,TRBV11-2
CASSPTQSGKQYF,TRBJ2-7,13,TRBV27
CASSPNRLPYEQYF,TRBJ2-7,14,TRBV6-2/TRBV6-3
CASSLGQNQPQHF,TRBJ1-5,13,TRBV5-1
CAWSAGTVHEQFF,TRBJ2-1,13,TRBV30
CASSLAMLDIGEQFF,TRBJ2-1,15,TRBV11-2
CASRSQNTGELFF,TRBJ2-2,13,TRBV9
CASSPGFQKLGEQYF,TRBJ2-7,15,TRBV18
CASSLDLSNYGYTF,TRBJ1-2,14,TRBV5-1
CASSLVEGTEAFF,TRBJ1-1,13,TRBV5-1
CASSWKTGALGAGNTIYF,TRBJ1-3,18,TRBV7-2
CASSLDSGTAGGEQFF,TRBJ2-1,16,TRBV11-3
CSASRDSSGNTIYF,TRBJ1-3,14,TRBV20-1
CSARYTHYEQYF,TRBJ2-7,12,TRBV20-1
CASSPRAAGAIGELFF,TRBJ2-2,16,TRBV18
CASRMAGLFGGRASFSGDTQYF,TRBJ2-3,22,TRBV2
CAKPARRGETQYF,TRBJ2-5,13,TRBV28
CATSAAEDDEAFF,TRBJ1-1,13,TRBV24-1
CAWSSSGGMDTQYF,TRBJ2-3,14,TRBV30
CASSLRQGMDEKLFF,TRBJ1-4,15,TRBV18
CASSYGGDPWASSYNEQFF,TRBJ2-1,19,TRBV27
CASTDYYGYTF,TRBJ1-2,11,TRBV19
CASSWGASIGYTF,TRBJ1-2,13,TRBV7-9
CASSHRDTSNYGYTF,TRBJ1-2,15,TRBV7-9
CASSFGRKGYSYNEQFF,TRBJ2-1,17,TRBV28